This entry features one T cell receptor (beta chain) sequence. The sample originates from a study of molecular identifiers for immune sequencing clone quantification. TCRdb recomputed calls from the PCR reads with MiXCR, one row per CDR3 protein. The sample consists of 460,000 or so distinct CDR3 sequences, about 22% of them appearing once. The sequenced sample was naive CD8+ T cells from blood, with Jurkat cell RNA spiked in. This sample's subset: FACS-sorted CD8+CD4-CCR7+CD45RA+ naive T cells. This sequence was found in a human donor in good health. Some libraries in this study had Jurkat cell RNA spiked in.

DNA for the CDR3: TGCGCCAGCAGCCAAGATTATTCCAGCTCCTACGAGCAGTACTTC. Residues: CASSQDYSSSYEQYF. The V gene is TRBV4-3, the J gene TRBJ2-7; the D is unclear. This CDR3 comprises 15 residues. CDR1 is LGHNA and CDR2 is YSLEER in the germline V gene. Deletions cut 0 bases from V and 0 bases from J, with 9 bases between.